Detailed here is one TCR beta chain. Its antigen is still unknown. No base-level quality is on record; no much larger clone is a single base apart. The data stem from a study of blood T cells in healthy people across ages (dated by TCRdb to the mid-2010s). At the level of the whole study: In model experiments, roughly one uniquely barcoded TCR beta cDNA molecule per two T cells was captured by template switching. The donors were divided into four age groups: young (average about 15 years), middle-aged (around 41), aged (approximately 62) and long-lived (about 80). The study analyzed two additional independent replicas of 1 million unique cDNA reads from the same blood draw for two donors, one aged 18 to 30 and one aged 80 or older. Age-related changes in TCR beta repertoire diversity were measured in the study by deep sequencing normalized with unique cDNA molecular identifiers.

The roughly 39 donors, aged about 6 to 95 years, were systemically healthy Caucasian individuals from Russia. Around 10 milliliters of peripheral blood were drawn from each donor into EDTA-treated Vacutainer tubes. PBMCs were isolated by Ficoll-Paque density-gradient centrifugation, with at least 7 million obtained per sample. Total RNA, at least 5.5 micrograms per sample, was extracted from PBMCs with Trizol reagent. The percentages of naive CD45RAhigh/CD27high T cells were determined by flow cytometry on a PBMC aliquot from every donor. The library was built by means of 5' RACE. The sequencing machine was an Illumina HiSeq 2500. The second PCR ran for about 6 to 11 cycles and used a J-beta primer mix along with a sample-barcoded 5' primer. A unique molecular identifier was introduced onto each TCR beta cDNA molecule by a template-switch 5' adaptor carrying 12 random nucleotides. Each sample yielded at least 3 million CDR3-containing paired-end reads. All of the RNA was converted into first-strand cDNA using the Mint cDNA synthesis kit, with a TRBC-specific oligonucleotide serving as the primer. Following uracil-DNA glycosylase treatment, all cDNA underwent a first 18-cycle PCR with the universal primers M1SS and BC2_uni_R. Regarding the original processing steps: For normalization, 1 million high-quality reads were randomly selected from each sample, with every read carrying a distinct molecular identifier. Instead of being binned into consensus sequences, reads that shared molecular identifiers were thrown out. MiTCR, run with a Q25 quality threshold and the strictest error-elimination algorithm, handled CDR3 identification, clonotype clustering and error correction. A nonparametric unseen species model using Euler transformation provided a lower-bound estimate of total TCR beta diversity. The public reads were run again by TCRdb, first through fastp at Q25 and then through MiXCR, and only productive beta chains were kept. Each CDR3 protein appears once, grouped with its most common genes and DNA. TCRdb's processing, not the study's, gives the V and J calls here. The sample table records around 700,000 distinct CDR3 sequences; around 25% of these occur just once. More than 7.5% of the sample is held by the ten biggest clonotypes.

What the authors observed across the whole study: Compared with the aged group, more naive CD4+ T cells, fewer expanded clones and increased TCR diversity were shown by the long-lived group, suggesting age selection. Because the CMV infection status of the donors was unknown, age-related changes in expanded clonotypes may potentially have been confounded. Because profiling used bulk unsorted PBMCs, naive and antigen-experienced compartments could not be compared conclusively. Observed TCR beta diversity correlated strongly with the percentage of naive T cells measured by flow cytometry. As age increased, observed TCR beta diversity per million T cells dropped in a roughly linear way, and a significant reduction was already evident by age roughly 40. Estimates of total diversity based on one million sequenced T cells were regarded as lower bounds and as underestimates.

V has 4 bases trimmed and J has 5 bases trimmed; junction bases matching no gene number 14. From the germline V gene (reference sequence), CDR1 is DFQATT and CDR2 is SNEGSKA. From the cysteine through the phenylalanine, the CDR3 covers 17 amino acids. Just CDR3 DNA is preserved here, 51 bases in frame from base 1. These sequences were also reported in another study, on T cells of mothers and their children. The second study reports: Nine systemically healthy Caucasian individuals, comprising three mothers and their six children, were included as donors. cDNA synthesis consumed the entire amount of extracted RNA, loaded at approximately 1.6 ug RNA in each 15 ul reaction. In the second PCR, the M1S primer added sample barcodes and 2-4 random nucleotides. Over 10 million TCR beta CDR3 reads came from each mother, compared with around 3 million reads from each child. TCR recombination output is similarly shaped by thymic selection in related and unrelated pairs, with a minor effect exerted by inherited differences. Normalized repertoire overlap in related mother-child pairs was always slightly higher than in unrelated mother-child pairs, but the difference was never significant. No persistent microchimeric T cell clones were found, with a detection sensitivity of approximately 95 clones per million clonotypes. Deep NGS was used in the study to compare the TCR beta repertoires of mothers and children and to look for features that separate related mother-child pairs from unrelated individuals. On average, the children were roughly 10 +/- 4 years old, while the mothers were approximately 41 +/- 4 years old. After adapter ligation with NEBNext reagents, the libraries were sequenced on Illumina HiSeq 2000 with 100+100 nt paired-end reads. To prevent cross-contamination, the mother and child libraries were prepared a month apart and were sequenced in separate runs. For each donor, somewhere between roughly 500,000 and 2,100,000 distinct TCR beta clonotypes were identified. Naive TCR beta clonotypes were estimated from low-frequency clonotypes matched to each donor's FACS-determined naive share, without sorting.

The chain is encoded by TRBV20-1 joined to TRBJ2-5; 12 bases in the middle match TRBD2. Sequenced material: blood. The TCR originated in a boy between 10 and 17 years old in good health. The CDR3 region has the sequence CSATMASGGAQWETQYF. The nucleotides are TGCAGTGCTACAATGGCTAGCGGGGGGGCCCAGTGGGAGACCCAGTACTTC.